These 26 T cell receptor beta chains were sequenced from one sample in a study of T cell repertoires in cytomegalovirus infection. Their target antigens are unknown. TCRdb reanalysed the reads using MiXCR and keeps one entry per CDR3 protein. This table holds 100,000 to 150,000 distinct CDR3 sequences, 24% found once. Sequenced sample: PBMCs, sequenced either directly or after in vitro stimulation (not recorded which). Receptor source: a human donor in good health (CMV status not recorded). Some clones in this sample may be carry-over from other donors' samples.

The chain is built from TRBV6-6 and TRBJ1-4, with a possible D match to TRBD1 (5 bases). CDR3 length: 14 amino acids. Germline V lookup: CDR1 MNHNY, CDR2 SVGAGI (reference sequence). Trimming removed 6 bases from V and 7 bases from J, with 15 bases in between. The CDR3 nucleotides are TGTGCCAGCAGATTAGCAGGGTGGGGTGAAAAACTGTTTTTT. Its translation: CASRLAGWGEKLFF.

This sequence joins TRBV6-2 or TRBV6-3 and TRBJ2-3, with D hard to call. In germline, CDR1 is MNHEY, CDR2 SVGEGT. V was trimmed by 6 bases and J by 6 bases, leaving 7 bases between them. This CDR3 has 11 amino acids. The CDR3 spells CASSPHDTQYF. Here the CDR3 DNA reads TGTGCCAGCAGCCCCCACGATACGCAGTATTTT.

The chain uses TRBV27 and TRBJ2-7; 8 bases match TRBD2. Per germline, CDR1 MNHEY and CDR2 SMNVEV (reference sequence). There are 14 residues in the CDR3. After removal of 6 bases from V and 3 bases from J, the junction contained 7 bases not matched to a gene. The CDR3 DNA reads TGTGCCAGCAGGGGAGCGGGAGACAGCTACGAGCAGTACGTC. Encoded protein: CASRGAGDSYEQYV.

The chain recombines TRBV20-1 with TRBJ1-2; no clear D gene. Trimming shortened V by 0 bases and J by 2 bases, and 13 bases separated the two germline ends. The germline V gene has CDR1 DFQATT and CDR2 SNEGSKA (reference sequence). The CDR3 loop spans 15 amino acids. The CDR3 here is CSARETGSPNYGYTF. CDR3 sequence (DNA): TGCAGTGCTAGAGAGACGGGCAGCCCAAACTATGGCTACACCTTC.

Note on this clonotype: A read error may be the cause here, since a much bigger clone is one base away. This CDR3 reads CASSFGGVSYEQHF. The CDR3 coding sequence is TGTGCCAGCAGCTTCGGGGGAGTCTCCTACGAGCAGCACTTC. The chain carries TRBV7-6 and TRBJ2-7, with TRBD2 as a possible D gene (6 bases). The CDR3 runs 14 residues. CDR1 and CDR2 from the germline V gene are SGHVS and FNYEAQ. The entire variable domain, with the rest obtained from reference TRBV7-6 and TRBJ2-7, is as follows: GAGVSQSPRYKVTKRGQDVALRCDPISGHVSLYWYRQALGQGPEFLTYFNYEAQQDKSGLPNDRFSAERPEGSISTLTIQRTEQRDSAMYRCASSFGGVSYEQHFGPGTRLTVT.

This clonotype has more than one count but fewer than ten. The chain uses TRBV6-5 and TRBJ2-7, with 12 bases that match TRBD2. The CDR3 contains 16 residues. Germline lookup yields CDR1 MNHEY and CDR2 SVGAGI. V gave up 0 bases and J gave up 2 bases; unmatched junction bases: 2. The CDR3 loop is CASSYSPSGRAYEQYF. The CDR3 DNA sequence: TGTGCCAGCAGTTACTCACCTAGCGGGAGGGCCTACGAGCAGTACTTC.

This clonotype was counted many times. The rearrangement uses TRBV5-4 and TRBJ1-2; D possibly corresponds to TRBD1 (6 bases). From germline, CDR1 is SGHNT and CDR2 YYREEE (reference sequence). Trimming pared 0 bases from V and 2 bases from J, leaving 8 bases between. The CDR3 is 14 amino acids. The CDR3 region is CASSLAGQNYGYTF. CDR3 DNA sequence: TGTGCCAGCAGCTTGGCTGGACAGAACTATGGCTACACCTTC. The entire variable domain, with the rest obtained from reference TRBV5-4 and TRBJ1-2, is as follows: ETGVTQSPTHLIKTRGQQVTLRCSSQSGHNTVSWYQQALGQGPQFIFQYYREEENGRGNFPPRFSGLQFPNYSSELNVNALELDDSALYLCASSLAGQNYGYTFGSGTRLTVV.

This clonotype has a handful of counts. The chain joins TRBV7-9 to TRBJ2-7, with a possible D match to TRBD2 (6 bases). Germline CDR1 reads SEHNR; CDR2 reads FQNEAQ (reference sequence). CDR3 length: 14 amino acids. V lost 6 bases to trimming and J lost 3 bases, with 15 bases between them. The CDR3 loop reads CASSFPGLLYEQYF. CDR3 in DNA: TGTGCCAGCAGTTTTCCGGGACTTCTCTACGAGCAGTACTTC.

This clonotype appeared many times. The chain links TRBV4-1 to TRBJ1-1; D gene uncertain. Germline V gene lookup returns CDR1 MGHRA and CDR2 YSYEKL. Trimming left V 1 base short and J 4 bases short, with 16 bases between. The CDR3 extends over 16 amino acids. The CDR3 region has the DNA TGCGCCAGCAGCCAAGGCTCCCCTTGGTGGATCACTGAAGCTTTCTTT. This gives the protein CASSQGSPWWITEAFF.

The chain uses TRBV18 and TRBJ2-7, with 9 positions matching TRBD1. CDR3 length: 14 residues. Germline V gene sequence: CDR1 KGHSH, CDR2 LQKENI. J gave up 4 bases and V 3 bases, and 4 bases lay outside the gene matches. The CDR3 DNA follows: TGTGCCAGCTCACCGATGGGACAGGGATACGAGCAGTACTTC. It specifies CASSPMGQGYEQYF.

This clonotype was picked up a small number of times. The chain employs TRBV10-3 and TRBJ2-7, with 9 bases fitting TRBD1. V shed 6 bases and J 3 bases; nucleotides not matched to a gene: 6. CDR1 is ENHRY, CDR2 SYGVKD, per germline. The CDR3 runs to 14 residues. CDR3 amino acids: CAISRGQGNYEQYV. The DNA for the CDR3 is TGTGCCATCAGCCGTGGACAGGGGAACTACGAGCAGTACGTC.

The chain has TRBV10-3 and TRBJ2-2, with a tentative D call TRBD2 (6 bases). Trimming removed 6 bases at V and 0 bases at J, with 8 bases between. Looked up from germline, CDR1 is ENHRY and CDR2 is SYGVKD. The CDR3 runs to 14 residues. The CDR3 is CAIRPSANTGELFF. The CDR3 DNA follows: TGTGCCATCAGACCTAGCGCGAACACCGGGGAGCTGTTTTTT.

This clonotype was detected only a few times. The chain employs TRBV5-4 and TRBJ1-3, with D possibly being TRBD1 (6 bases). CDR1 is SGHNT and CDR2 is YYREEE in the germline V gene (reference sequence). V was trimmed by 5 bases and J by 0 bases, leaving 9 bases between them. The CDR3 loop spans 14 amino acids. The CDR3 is CASRKDSSGNTIYF. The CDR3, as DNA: TGTGCCAGCAGAAAGGACAGCTCTGGAAACACCATATATTTT.

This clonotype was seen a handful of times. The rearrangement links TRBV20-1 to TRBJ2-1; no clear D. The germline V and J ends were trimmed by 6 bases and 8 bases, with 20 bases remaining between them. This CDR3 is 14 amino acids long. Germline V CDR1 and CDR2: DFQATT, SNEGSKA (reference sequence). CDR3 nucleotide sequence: TGCAGTGCCAACCCGGGTGGCGGTGTCTATGAGCAGTTCTTC. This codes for CSANPGGGVYEQFF.

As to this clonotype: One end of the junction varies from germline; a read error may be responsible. Here the CDR3 reads CASSLALVGGEEKLFF. The CDR3, as DNA: TGTGCCAGCAGCTTGGCCTTAGTCGGCGGGGAGGAAAAACTGTTTTTT. The chain joins TRBV5-3 to TRBJ1-4; D unclear. TRBV5-3 is an ORF; its function is uncertain. This CDR3 has 16 residues.

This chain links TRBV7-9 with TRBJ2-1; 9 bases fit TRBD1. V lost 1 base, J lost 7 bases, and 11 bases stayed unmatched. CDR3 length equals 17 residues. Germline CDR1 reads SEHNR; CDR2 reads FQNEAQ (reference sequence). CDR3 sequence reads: CASSLGDRDFPGNEQFF. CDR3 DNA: TGTGCCAGCAGCTTAGGGGACAGGGACTTCCCGGGGAATGAGCAGTTCTTC.

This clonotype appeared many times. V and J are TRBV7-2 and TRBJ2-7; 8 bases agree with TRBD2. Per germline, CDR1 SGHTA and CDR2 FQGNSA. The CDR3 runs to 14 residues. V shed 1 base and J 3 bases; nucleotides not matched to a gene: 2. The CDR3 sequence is CASSLVAGGYEQYF. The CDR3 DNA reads TGTGCCAGCAGCTTAGTGGCGGGAGGCTACGAGCAGTACTTC.

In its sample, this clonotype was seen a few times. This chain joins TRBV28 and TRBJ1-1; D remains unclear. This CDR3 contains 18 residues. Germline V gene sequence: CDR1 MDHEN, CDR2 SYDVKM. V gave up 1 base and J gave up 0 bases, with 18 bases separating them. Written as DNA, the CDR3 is TGTGCCAGCAGTTTATTTTCTGGAAGCACCGCAATGAACACTGAAGCTTTCTTT. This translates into CASSLFSGSTAMNTEAFF.

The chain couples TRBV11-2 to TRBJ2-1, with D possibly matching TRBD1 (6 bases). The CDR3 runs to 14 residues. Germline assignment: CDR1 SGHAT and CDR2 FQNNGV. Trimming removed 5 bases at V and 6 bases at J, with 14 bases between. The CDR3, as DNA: TGTGCCAGCAGCCTCCAGGGGAACGGCAATGAGCAGTTCTTC. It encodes CASSLQGNGNEQFF.

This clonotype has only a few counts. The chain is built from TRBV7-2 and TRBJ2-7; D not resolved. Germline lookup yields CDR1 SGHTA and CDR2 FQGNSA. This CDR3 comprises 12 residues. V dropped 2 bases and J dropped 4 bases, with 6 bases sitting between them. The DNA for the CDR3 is TGTGCCAGCAGCTTAACGGGTTACGAGCAGTACGTC. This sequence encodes CASSLTGYEQYV.

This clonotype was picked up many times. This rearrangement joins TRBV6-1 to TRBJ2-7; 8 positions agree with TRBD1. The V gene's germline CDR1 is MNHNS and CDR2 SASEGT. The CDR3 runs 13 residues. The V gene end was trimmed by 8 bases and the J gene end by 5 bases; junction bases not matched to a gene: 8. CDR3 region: CASRMQGADEQYV. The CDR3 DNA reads TGTGCCAGCCGCATGCAGGGGGCCGACGAGCAGTACGTC.

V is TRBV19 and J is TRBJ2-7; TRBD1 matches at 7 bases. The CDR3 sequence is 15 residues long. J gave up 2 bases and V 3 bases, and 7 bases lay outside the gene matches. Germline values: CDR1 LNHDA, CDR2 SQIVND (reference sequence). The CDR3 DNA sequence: TGTGCCAGTAGTATTCCGACAGGGCAGACCTACGAGCAGTACTTC. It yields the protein CASSIPTGQTYEQYF.

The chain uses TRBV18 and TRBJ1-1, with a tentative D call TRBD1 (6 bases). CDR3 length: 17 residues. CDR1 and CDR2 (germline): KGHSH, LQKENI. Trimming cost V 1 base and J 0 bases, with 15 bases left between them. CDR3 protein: CASSPQGMAGVNTEAFF. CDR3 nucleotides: TGTGCCAGCTCACCACAAGGTATGGCAGGGGTGAACACTGAAGCTTTCTTT. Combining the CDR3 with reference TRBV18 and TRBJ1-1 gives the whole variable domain NAGVMQNPRHLVRRRGQEARLRCSPMKGHSHVYWYRQLPEEGLKFMVYLQKENIIDESGMPKERFSAEFPKEGPSILRIQQVVRGDSAAYFCASSPQGMAGVNTEAFFGQGTRLTVV.

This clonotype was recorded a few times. CDR3 nucleotide sequence: TGTGCCAGCAGTGAATACGGGGTTGGGCAGGGGGTTGGCTCCTACGAGCAGTACTTC. Residues: CASSEYGVGQGVGSYEQYF. This chain joins TRBV6-1 and TRBJ2-7, with 7 bases lining up with TRBD1. The CDR3 spans 19 residues. CDR1 is MNHNS and CDR2 is SASEGT in the germline V gene. Germline trimming cut 2 bases from V and 0 bases from J; bases unmatched to any gene: 16.

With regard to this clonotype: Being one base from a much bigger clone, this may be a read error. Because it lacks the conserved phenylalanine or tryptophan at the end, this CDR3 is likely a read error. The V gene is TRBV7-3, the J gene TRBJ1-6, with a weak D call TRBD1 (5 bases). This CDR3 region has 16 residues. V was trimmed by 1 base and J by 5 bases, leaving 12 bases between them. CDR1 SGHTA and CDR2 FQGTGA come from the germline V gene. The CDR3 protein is CASSLNRAGNNSPLHL. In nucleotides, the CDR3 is TGTGCCAGCAGCTTAAACCGTGCAGGGAATAATTCACCCCTCCACCTT.

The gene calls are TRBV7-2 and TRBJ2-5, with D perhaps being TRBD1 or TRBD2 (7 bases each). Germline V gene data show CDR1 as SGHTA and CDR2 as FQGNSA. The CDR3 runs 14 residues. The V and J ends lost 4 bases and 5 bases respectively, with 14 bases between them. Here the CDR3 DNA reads TGTGCCAGCAGCTCCCGAGCGGGACAGGAGACCCAGTACTTC. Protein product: CASSSRAGQETQYF. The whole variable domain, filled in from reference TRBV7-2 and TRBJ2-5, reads GAGVSQSPSNKVTEKGKDVELRCDPISGHTALYWYRQSLGQGLEFLIYFQGNSAPDKSGLPSDRFSAERTGGSVSTLTIQRTQQEDSAVYLCASSSRAGQETQYFGPGTRLLVL.